These 16 T cell receptor beta chains were all obtained from the same sample, sequenced in a study of spatial heterogeneity in lung cancer. Study results and limitations: Counts of expanded alpha and beta TCRs within tumors tracked the tumor nonsynonymous mutation count.

In TCRdb, the 5' RACE reads were re-called with MiXCR into one record per CDR3 protein. The table has some 200 distinct CDR3 sequences, 36% seen once. Time point defined: sample taken at primary tumor resection. No antigen is known for these receptors. Sequencing used lung tumor tissue, obtained at surgery. Source of these receptors: a male donor with early-stage non-small cell lung cancer.

Concerning this clonotype itself: Because the library targeted alpha chains, this beta chain is an off-target read whose size means little. The chain couples TRBV6-2 or TRBV6-3 to TRBJ2-2; the D is unclear. The CDR3 runs 13 residues. Germline loops: CDR1 MNHEY, CDR2 SVGEGT. Trimming removed 4 bases from V and 7 bases from J, with 10 bases in between. CDR3 coding DNA: TGTGCCAGCAGTTTTATACAGAACGGGGAGCTGTTTTTT. As protein: CASSFIQNGELFF.

To note about this clonotype: The library was built for alpha chains, so this beta chain is an off-target read and its size means little. This chain uses TRBV20-1 with TRBJ2-7; possibly TRBD2 for D (6 bases). Trimming took off 3 bases at V and 5 bases at J, with 23 bases between the two ends. Germline V gene lookup returns CDR1 DFQATT and CDR2 SNEGSKA (reference sequence). The CDR3 length is 16 residues. CDR3 sequence (DNA): TGCAGTGCTAGCCGGGTTTTCACGGGGGAAAGGGACGAGCAGTACTTC. Amino acids: CSASRVFTGERDEQYF.

This clonotype was counted between two and nine times. Found in a library prepared for alpha chains, this beta chain is an off-target read, and its abundance has little meaning. J is TRBJ2-1 and V is TRBV27; D gene uncertain. V was clipped by 3 bases and J by 9 bases, with 9 bases between them. Germline V gives CDR1 MNHEY, CDR2 SMNVEV (reference sequence). There are 12 residues in the CDR3. CDR3 nucleotide sequence: TGTGCCAGCAGTTTGTCGAGTCGTGAGCAGTTCTTC. Its protein product is CASSLSSREQFF.

As regards this clonotype: This beta chain lies outside the target of a library built for alpha chains; its clone size means little. The chain uses TRBV2 and TRBJ2-2; 9 positions agree with TRBD2. CDR1 is SNHLY and CDR2 is FYNNEI in the germline V gene. The J segment lost 6 bases and the V segment lost 5 bases, leaving 1 base of the junction unmatched. This CDR3 has 13 amino acids. CDR3 loop: CASSLAGSGELFF. The CDR3 DNA reads as TGTGCCAGCAGTCTAGCGGGGTCCGGGGAGCTGTTTTTT.

Notes on this clonotype: This beta chain represents an off-target read in a library built for alpha chains; its size is of limited meaning. The rearrangement joins TRBV7-9 to TRBJ2-2, with D unresolved. Trimming removed 3 bases at V and 5 bases at J, with 7 bases between. The V gene's germline CDR1 is SEHNR and CDR2 FQNEAQ (reference sequence). This CDR3 is 13 amino acids long. The CDR3 sequence: CASSLAGTGELFF. In DNA form, the CDR3 reads TGTGCCAGCAGCTTGGCAGGAACCGGGGAGCTGTTTTTT.

This clonotype has more than one count but fewer than ten. As an off-target read in a library built for alpha chains, this beta chain has a frequency of little significance. The rearrangement uses TRBV7-2 and TRBJ1-1; no reliable D call. Trimming removed 3 bases from V and 0 bases from J, with 11 bases in between. Per the germline V gene, CDR1 is SGHTA and CDR2 is FQGNSA. The length of the CDR3 is 15 residues. CDR3 sequence reads: CASSFRRTMNTEAFF. Written as DNA, the CDR3 is TGTGCCAGCAGCTTTCGACGCACCATGAACACTGAAGCTTTCTTT.

Within the sample, this clonotype is hyperexpanded (1% or more). A library prepared for alpha chains yielded this beta chain as an off-target read; its size is of little meaning. The chain links TRBV5-1 to TRBJ2-5, with D maybe TRBD1 (6 bases). V lost 4 bases and J lost 5, with 24 bases in between. The CDR3 has 17 residues. Germline V gene data show CDR1 as SGHRS and CDR2 as YFSETQ. CDR3 DNA sequence: TGCGCCAGCAGCGGACCGTCCAAGGGGGAACTTCAGGAGACCCAGTACTTC. Translated, it gives CASSGPSKGELQETQYF.

In the case of this clonotype: The library was designed around alpha chains, so this beta chain is a stray read whose abundance carries little weight. The chain uses TRBV6-5 and TRBJ2-7, with TRBD1 matching over 10 bases. From germline, CDR1 is MNHEY and CDR2 SVGAGI. Trimming at V came to 3 bases and at J to 7 bases, leaving 6 bases not matched to a gene. This CDR3 spans 14 amino acids. CDR3 DNA: TGTGCCAGCAGTTATAGGACAGGGGGGCGGGAGCAGTACTTC. This codes for CASSYRTGGREQYF.

As for this clonotype: Little can be read into the size of this beta chain, an off-target read in a library designed for alpha chains. V and J are TRBV5-1 and TRBJ2-7; D not certain. Germline CDR1 reads SGHRS; CDR2 reads YFSETQ. The CDR3 loop spans 15 amino acids. Trimming left V 4 bases short and J 2 bases short, with 16 bases between. The CDR3 DNA reads as TGCGCCAGCAGCCTACCTACCGGGCGCGCCTACGAGCAGTACTTC. Encoded protein: CASSLPTGRAYEQYF.

Comment on this clonotype: The library was prepared for alpha chains; this beta chain is a stray read, so its frequency means little. The chain carries TRBV20-1 and TRBJ2-7; TRBD2 matches at 8 bases. CDR1 and CDR2 (germline): DFQATT, SNEGSKA (reference sequence). The CDR3 is made up of 13 amino acids. V lost 3 bases and J lost 3; bases outside the gene matches: 4. For the CDR3, the DNA is TGCAGTGCTAGGGGGACTAGGGACTACGAGCAGTACTTC. Translation: CSARGTRDYEQYF.

As to this clonotype: Within a library made for alpha chains, this beta chain is off target, and its count is uninformative. The rearrangement uses TRBV7-8 and TRBJ2-1; 9 bases agree with TRBD2. After removal of 7 bases from V and 8 bases from J, the junction contained 15 bases not matched to a gene. Germline CDR1 SGHVS, CDR2 FQNEAQ. There are 16 residues in the CDR3. CDR3 amino acids: CASTETRGGAEHEQFF. CDR3 coding DNA: TGTGCCAGCACCGAAACCCGCGGGGGGGCCGAACATGAGCAGTTCTTC.

As to this clonotype: Found in a library prepared for alpha chains, this beta chain is an off-target read, and its abundance has little meaning. This chain's CDR3 is CASSQGGAGGPRVQYF. CDR3 coding DNA: TGTGCCAGCAGCCAGGGAGGCGCGGGGGGCCCCCGAGTGCAGTATTTT. The rearrangement joins TRBV11-2 to TRBJ2-3; 8 bases fit TRBD2. Germline assignment: CDR1 SGHAT and CDR2 FQNNGV. The CDR3 spans 16 residues. Unmatched junction bases numbered 18, after V lost 5 bases and J lost 11 bases. The full variable domain, completed using reference TRBV11-2 and TRBJ2-3, is EAGVAQSPRYKIIEKRQSVAFWCNPISGHATLYWYQQILGQGPKLLIQFQNNGVVDDSQLPKDRFSAERLKGVDSTLKIQPAKLEDSAVYLCASSQGGAGGPRVQYFGPGTRLTVL.

This clonotype was counted only a few times. This beta chain came through as a stray read in a library set up for alpha chains, and its size says little. The V and J genes are TRBV7-2 and TRBJ2-7; 9 positions match TRBD1. CDR3 length equals 14 residues. J lost 4 bases, V lost 4 bases, and 5 bases had no gene match. Germline V gene sequence: CDR1 SGHTA, CDR2 FQGNSA. The CDR3 here is CASSSTGQGYEQYF. The CDR3 bases are TGTGCCAGCAGCTCAACGGGACAGGGTTACGAGCAGTACTTC.

A remark on this clonotype: A library prepared for alpha chains yielded this beta chain as an off-target read; its size is of little meaning. This chain links TRBV5-1 with TRBJ2-7, with 8 bases identical to TRBD1. The CDR3 covers 16 residues. Germline V gene sequence: CDR1 SGHRS, CDR2 YFSETQ. Trimming cost V 4 bases and J 3 bases; bases outside gene matches: 12. Here the CDR3 reads CASSETPGTGLYEQYF. The CDR3 DNA follows: TGCGCCAGCAGCGAGACGCCCGGGACAGGCCTCTACGAGCAGTACTTC.

In the case of this clonotype: Because the library targeted alpha chains, this beta chain is an off-target read whose size means little. This chain joins TRBV7-9 and TRBJ2-2; D is ambiguous. The CDR3 is 12 residues long. Deletions cut 5 bases from V and 5 bases from J, with 6 bases between. CDR1 is SEHNR and CDR2 is FQNEAQ in the germline V gene (reference sequence). The CDR3 is CASSPMTGELFF. CDR3 nucleotides: TGTGCCAGCAGCCCCATGACCGGGGAGCTGTTTTTT. Using reference TRBV7-9 and TRBJ2-2 for the parts outside the CDR3, the full variable domain is DTGVSQNPRHKITKRGQNVTFRCDPISEHNRLYWYRQTLGQGPEFLTYFQNEAQLEKSRLLSDRFSAERPKGSFSTLEIQRTEQGDSAMYLCASSPMTGELFFGEGSRLTVL.

This clonotype has just a few counts. Since it is a stray read in a library aimed at alpha chains, this beta chain has a size that is not meaningful. The chain recombines TRBV20-1 with TRBJ1-2, with D unclear. The germline gives CDR1 DFQATT, CDR2 SNEGSKA (reference sequence). This CDR3 region has 11 residues. Trimming shortened V by 1 base and J by 8 bases, and 8 bases separated the two germline ends. The CDR3 is CSARVQEGYTF. CDR3 in DNA: TGCAGTGCTAGAGTTCAGGAAGGCTACACCTTC.